Reported below is one T cell receptor beta chain. Its target is not known. The data stem from a study of cytomegalovirus exposure and HLA in healthy donors. Study-wide results and limits: A list of 150 to 200 TCR beta chains associated with cytomegalovirus was given.

Libraries were prepared by immunoSEQ multiplex PCR; TCRdb keeps only in-frame clonotypes and omits some of them. This table has fewer than 250,000 clones, 85% to 90% appearing once. Source material: PBMCs. The origin of this receptor is a man younger than 35 in good health and CMV-seronegative.

The CDR3 reads CASTTGGHPGELFF. Here the CDR3 DNA reads TGTGCCAGCACGACAGGGGGCCATCCCGGGGAGCTGTTTTTT. V gene TRBV9 combines with J gene TRBJ2-2; 10 nucleotides agree with TRBD1. Germline V CDR1 and CDR2: SGDLS, YYNGEE. Losses at the gene ends were 6 bases for V and 6 bases for J; bases not matched to a gene: 5. The CDR3 runs 14 residues. Supplemented by reference TRBV9 and TRBJ2-2, the full variable domain reads DSGVTQTPKHLITATGQRVTLRCSPRSGDLSVYWYQQSLDQGLQFLIQYYNGEERAKGNILERFSAQQFPDLHSELNLSSLELGDSALYFCASTTGGHPGELFFGEGSRLTVL.